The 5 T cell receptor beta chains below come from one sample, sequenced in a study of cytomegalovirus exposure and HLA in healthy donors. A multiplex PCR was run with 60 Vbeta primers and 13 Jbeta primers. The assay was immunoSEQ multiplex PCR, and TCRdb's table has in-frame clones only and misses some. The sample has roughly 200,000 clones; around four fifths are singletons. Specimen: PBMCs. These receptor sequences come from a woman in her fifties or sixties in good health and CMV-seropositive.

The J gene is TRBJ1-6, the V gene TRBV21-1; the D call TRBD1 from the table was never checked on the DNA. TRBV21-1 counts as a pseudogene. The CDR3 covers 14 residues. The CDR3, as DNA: TGTGCCAGCAGCCACAGGGTGGTCAGTTCACCCCTCCACTTT. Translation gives CASSHRVVSSPLHF.

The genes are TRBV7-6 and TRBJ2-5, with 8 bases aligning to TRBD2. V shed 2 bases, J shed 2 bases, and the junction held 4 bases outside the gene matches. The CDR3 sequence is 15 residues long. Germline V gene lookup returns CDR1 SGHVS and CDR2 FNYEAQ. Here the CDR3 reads CASSLSGSRQETQYF. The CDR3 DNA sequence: TGTGCCAGCAGCTTAAGCGGGAGTCGTCAAGAGACCCAGTACTTC. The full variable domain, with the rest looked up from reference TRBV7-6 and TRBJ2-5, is GAGVSQSPRYKVTKRGQDVALRCDPISGHVSLYWYRQALGQGPEFLTYFNYEAQQDKSGLPNDRFSAERPEGSISTLTIQRTEQRDSAMYRCASSLSGSRQETQYFGPGTRLLVL.

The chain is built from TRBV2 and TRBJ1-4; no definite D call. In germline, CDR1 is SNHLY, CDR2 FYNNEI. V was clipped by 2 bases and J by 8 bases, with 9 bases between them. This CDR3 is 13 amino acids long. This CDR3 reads CASSEIVVEKLFF. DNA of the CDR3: TGTGCCAGCAGTGAAATAGTGGTCGAAAAACTGTTTTTT.

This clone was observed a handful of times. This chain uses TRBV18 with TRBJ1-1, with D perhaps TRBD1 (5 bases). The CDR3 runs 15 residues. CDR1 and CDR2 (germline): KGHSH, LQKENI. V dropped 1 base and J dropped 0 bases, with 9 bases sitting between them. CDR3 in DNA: TGTGCCAGCTCACCACAGGGGTCCATGAACACTGAAGCTTTCTTT. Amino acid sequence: CASSPQGSMNTEAFF. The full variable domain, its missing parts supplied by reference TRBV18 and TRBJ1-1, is NAGVMQNPRHLVRRRGQEARLRCSPMKGHSHVYWYRQLPEEGLKFMVYLQKENIIDESGMPKERFSAEFPKEGPSILRIQQVVRGDSAAYFCASSPQGSMNTEAFFGQGTRLTVV.

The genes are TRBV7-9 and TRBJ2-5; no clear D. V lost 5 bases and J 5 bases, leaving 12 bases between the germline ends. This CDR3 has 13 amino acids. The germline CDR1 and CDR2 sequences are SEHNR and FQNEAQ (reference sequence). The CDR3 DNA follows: TGTGCCAGCAGCCTAATTGTTGAGGAGACCCAGTACTTC. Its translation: CASSLIVEETQYF.